This T cell receptor (beta chain) was obtained from a study of blood T cell repertoires in COVID-19. In its sample, this clone was seen a few times. The table came from immunoSEQ multiplex PCR; TCRdb's copy has only in-frame clones and leaves some out. The table has 150,000 or so clones, about 86% seen once. This CDR3 has 16 amino acids. Germline V CDR1 and CDR2: SEHNR, FQNEAQ (reference sequence). The V gene end was trimmed by 0 bases and the J gene end by 6 bases; junction bases not matched to a gene: 9. The source is a woman aged 55-70 years with acute or convalescent COVID-19. The specimen sequenced was peripheral blood. The J gene is TRBJ1-1, the V gene TRBV7-9, with 8 bases lining up with TRBD1. In DNA, the CDR3 is TGTGCCAGCAGCTTAGCGTCGGGACAGGCAGGTTCTGAAGCTTTCTTT. As protein: CASSLASGQAGSEAFF.